Following are 20 T cell receptor beta chains from one sample sequenced in a study of cytomegalovirus exposure and HLA in healthy donors (dated by TCRdb to 2017 to 2019). The library was made by the immunoSEQ multiplex PCR assay. The multiplex PCR relied on a mix of 60 forward primers for TCR Vbeta segments and 13 reverse primers for TCR Jbeta segments. TCRdb took this table from immuneACCESS and kept in-frame rearrangements with V and J called. Such tables lack part of the clones; where checked against another copy, unresolved V genes explain under half of the gap, and the rest is unexplained. The sample table contains under 200,000 clones; only one count was recorded for more than 60% of them. In total, the top ten clones hold more than 1.1% of the sample. Sequencing was carried out using PBMCs. The receptors stem from a woman in her twenties or thirties in good health and CMV-seronegative.

The chain employs TRBV5-1 and TRBJ2-7, with TRBD1 identical over 11 bases. V trimming: 4 bases; J trimming: 2 bases; junction bases outside the gene matches: 5. Germline values: CDR1 SGHRS, CDR2 YFSETQ. This CDR3 has 15 residues. CDR3: CASSPRTGGTYEQYF. CDR3 sequence (DNA): TGCGCCAGCAGCCCCAGGACAGGGGGCACCTACGAGCAGTACTTC.

The table lists this clone with a few counts. The chain joins TRBV7-6 to TRBJ2-3, with D unresolved. V lost 2 bases and J lost 2, with 8 bases in between. This CDR3 contains 14 residues. From germline, CDR1 is SGHVS and CDR2 FNYEAQ. The chain's CDR3 is CASSLWQITDTQYF. CDR3 nucleotide sequence: TGTGCCAGCAGCTTATGGCAGATCACAGATACGCAGTATTTT.

The chain couples TRBV27 to TRBJ2-7, with 8 bases lining up with TRBD1. The germline V gene has CDR1 MNHEY and CDR2 SMNVEV (reference sequence). J was trimmed by 0 bases and V by 7 bases; bases with no gene match: 8. The CDR3 sequence is 15 residues long. CDR3 sequence: CASTQDRGSSYEQYF. In DNA, the CDR3 is TGTGCCAGCACCCAAGACAGGGGCTCCTCCTACGAGCAGTACTTC.

The rearrangement uses TRBV5-6 and TRBJ1-2; tentative D call: TRBD1 (5 bases). The CDR3 covers 13 residues. Germline CDR1 SGHDT, CDR2 YYEEEE. The V gene lost 1 base and the J gene lost 4 bases, with 8 bases spanning the gap. The CDR3 nucleotides are TGTGCCAGCAGCTTGCCCGGGGGCTATGGCTACACCTTC. This codes for CASSLPGGYGYTF. The whole variable domain, filled in from reference TRBV5-6 and TRBJ1-2, reads DAGVTQSPTHLIKTRGQQVTLRCSPKSGHDTVSWYQQALGQGPQFIFQYYEEEERQRGNFPDRFSGHQFPNYSSELNVNALLLGDSALYLCASSLPGGYGYTFGSGTRLTVV.

The chain uses TRBV11-2 and TRBJ1-2, with 9 bases aligning to TRBD1. The ends lost 3 bases at V and 6 bases at J; junction bases unmatched: 8. The CDR3 covers 15 residues. The germline V gene encodes CDR1 SGHAT and CDR2 FQNNGV. The CDR3 protein is CASSFSYRGRDGYTF. The CDR3 nucleotides are TGTGCCAGCAGCTTCAGCTACAGGGGGCGAGATGGCTACACCTTC. The full variable domain, in which reference TRBV11-2 and TRBJ1-2 provide the parts outside the CDR3, is EAGVAQSPRYKIIEKRQSVAFWCNPISGHATLYWYQQILGQGPKLLIQFQNNGVVDDSQLPKDRFSAERLKGVDSTLKIQPAKLEDSAVYLCASSFSYRGRDGYTFGSGTRLTVV.

The rearrangement joins TRBV7-7 to TRBJ2-5; D unresolved. Germline assignment: CDR1 SSHAT and CDR2 FNYEAQ (reference sequence). V lost 4 bases and J lost 1, with 7 bases in between. The CDR3 totals 13 residues. This CDR3 is CASSSVPQETQYF. CDR3 bases: TGTGCCAGCAGCTCAGTCCCCCAAGAGACCCAGTACTTC.

Remarks on this clone: Within the sample, other DNA sequences also encode this same CDR3. This chain uses TRBV18 with TRBJ2-5; D is uncertain. This CDR3 has 11 residues. Trimming took off 6 bases at V and 5 bases at J, with 7 bases between the two ends. CDR1 and CDR2 from the germline V gene are KGHSH and LQKENI. The CDR3 spells CASSPGETQYF. The DNA of the CDR3 is TGTGCCAGCTCCCCCGGGGAGACCCAGTACTTC.

The V gene is TRBV6-5, the J gene TRBJ1-2; D might be TRBD1 (6 bases). The length of the CDR3 is 13 residues. With 6 bases removed from V and 8 bases from J, the gap between germline ends came to 16 bases. Germline assignment: CDR1 MNHEY and CDR2 SVGAGI. The CDR3 DNA reads as TGTGCCAGCAGACCCCCAGGGGCTGGAGGCTACACCTTC. Encoded protein: CASRPPGAGGYTF.

The chain recombines TRBV28 with TRBJ2-7; tentatively, D is TRBD2 (6 bases). The CDR3 has 13 residues. Germline assignment: CDR1 MDHEN and CDR2 SYDVKM. Between the trimmed V and J ends, which lost 5 bases and 3 bases, there was a span of 11 bases. CDR3 DNA: TGTGCCAGCAGTCCCGCGGGGCTCTACGAGCAGTACTTC. Encoded protein: CASSPAGLYEQYF. Together with reference TRBV28 and TRBJ2-7, the CDR3 gives the full variable domain: DVKVTQSSRYLVKRTGEKVFLECVQDMDHENMFWYRQDPGLGLRLIYFSYDVKMKEKGDIPEGYSVSREKKERFSLILESASTNQTSMYLCASSPAGLYEQYFGPGTRLTVT.

The chain recombines TRBV4-2 with TRBJ2-2; 11 bases fit TRBD2. V lost 3 bases and J lost 7; bases outside the gene matches: 4. The CDR3 is 15 amino acids. Germline V gives CDR1 LGHNA, CDR2 YNFKEQ. The CDR3 reads CASSHDLAGGGELFF. CDR3 bases: TGTGCCAGCAGCCATGACCTAGCGGGGGGCGGGGAGCTGTTTTTT.

The CDR3 is CASSATSSSYNEQFF. The CDR3 coding sequence is TGTGCCAGCAGCGCGACTAGCAGCTCCTACAATGAGCAGTTCTTC. This chain links TRBV6-1 with TRBJ2-1, with 7 bases that match TRBD2. This CDR3 spans 15 amino acids. Per germline, CDR1 MNHNS and CDR2 SASEGT. V was clipped by 6 bases and J by 0 bases; unmatched bases: 5.

The chain carries TRBV6-1 and TRBJ2-7; 7 bases map to TRBD1. This CDR3 has 13 amino acids. Germline V CDR1 and CDR2: MNHNS, SASEGT. Germline trimming cut 11 bases from V and 2 bases from J; bases unmatched to any gene: 9. The CDR3 DNA follows: TGTGCCTCTAAGGGACAGACGGCCTACGAGCAGTACTTC. It yields the protein CASKGQTAYEQYF.

The V and J genes are TRBV18 and TRBJ1-6; the match to TRBD1 covers 8 bases. After removal of 3 bases from V and 13 bases from J, the junction contained 5 bases not matched to a gene. Germline V gene lookup returns CDR1 KGHSH and CDR2 LQKENI. The CDR3 totals 13 residues. Here the CDR3 DNA reads TGTGCCAGCTCACCGGGAACAGGGGGTCCCCTCCACTTT. Residues: CASSPGTGGPLHF.

This chain uses TRBV7-2 with TRBJ2-1; no firm D call. The ends were cut back, 1 base at V and 11 bases at J, with 12 bases in the middle. The CDR3 covers 13 residues. From germline, CDR1 is SGHTA and CDR2 FQGNSA. CDR3 sequence: CASSLGFGRQQFF. The DNA of the CDR3 is TGTGCCAGCAGCTTAGGTTTTGGCAGGCAGCAGTTCTTC.

The chain employs TRBV4-1 and TRBJ1-3; 9 bases line up with TRBD1. Trimming removed 0 bases from V and 3 bases from J; junction bases left unmatched: 3. The germline gives CDR1 MGHRA, CDR2 YSYEKL. The CDR3 sequence is 16 residues long. CDR3: CASSQEGQGYGNTIYF. CDR3 nucleotide sequence: TGCGCCAGCAGCCAAGAGGGACAGGGCTATGGAAACACCATATATTTT.

V is TRBV5-6 and J is TRBJ2-1; TRBD1 matches 8 bases. From germline, CDR1 is SGHDT and CDR2 YYEEEE. The V segment lost 4 bases and the J segment 1 base; nucleotides outside the gene matches: 4. This CDR3 has 15 residues. The CDR3 loop reads CASSPRQGSYNEQFF. The DNA of the CDR3 is TGTGCCAGCAGCCCCAGACAGGGGTCCTACAATGAGCAGTTCTTC.

This clone was seen a handful of times. This chain uses TRBV5-1 with TRBJ2-3, with D possibly TRBD1 on 6 matching bases. There are 15 residues in the CDR3. Deletions cut 0 bases from V and 3 bases from J, with 11 bases between. Germline loops: CDR1 SGHRS, CDR2 YFSETQ. Here the CDR3 DNA reads TGCGCCAGCAGCTTGGACAGGGTAGGGACAGATACGCAGTATTTT. Encoded protein: CASSLDRVGTDTQYF.

The chain is built from TRBV7-2 and TRBJ1-4, with no clear D. This CDR3 contains 14 residues. Germline CDR1 and CDR2: SGHTA and FQGNSA. Trimming removed 6 bases from V and 6 bases from J, with 14 bases in between. Written as DNA, the CDR3 is TGTGCCAGCAGTGACTACGGGAGGGATGAAAAACTGTTTTTT. It specifies CASSDYGRDEKLFF.

The chain joins TRBV20-1 to TRBJ2-5; the D is unclear. This CDR3 region has 11 residues. V was clipped by 3 bases and J by 1 base, with 3 bases between them. Germline-derived CDR1 and CDR2 are DFQATT and SNEGSKA (reference sequence). CDR3 in DNA: TGCAGTGCTAGCGGCCAAGAGACCCAGTACTTC. This sequence encodes CSASGQETQYF.

This clone was counted a few times. The chain joins TRBV7-9 to TRBJ2-7, with a weak D call TRBD1 (5 bases). V shed 9 bases and J shed 0 bases, with 24 bases lying between them. Germline values: CDR1 SEHNR, CDR2 FQNEAQ (reference sequence). The CDR3 is 17 amino acids. The CDR3 nucleotides are TGTGCCAGTGAACACTTTCAGGGCAGCCTCTCCTCCTACGAGCAGTACTTC. Protein: CASEHFQGSLSSYEQYF.